These 11 T cell receptor beta chains were sequenced from one sample in a study of blood T cell repertoires in COVID-19. Here immunoSEQ multiplex PCR was the method, and the copy in TCRdb shows in-frame clones only, minus some. The sample lists around 280,000 clones, roughly 80% occurring once. The sample was peripheral blood. These receptors all stem from a woman aged 50 to 60 with active or convalescent COVID-19.

The rearrangement uses TRBV7-9 and TRBJ2-7; 7 nucleotides align to TRBD1. The germline CDR1 and CDR2 sequences are SEHNR and FQNEAQ (reference sequence). CDR3 length: 15 amino acids. Trimming at V came to 3 bases and at J to 7 bases, leaving 12 bases not matched to a gene. CDR3 sequence reads: CASSFVGTGTEEQYF. The CDR3 DNA is TGTGCCAGCAGCTTTGTGGGGACGGGGACAGAGGAGCAGTACTTC.

The chain joins TRBV18 to TRBJ1-5, with D hard to call. Trimming cost V 3 bases and J 5 bases, with 17 bases left between them. The CDR3 totals 16 residues. CDR1 is KGHSH, CDR2 LQKENI, per germline. The DNA of the CDR3 is TGTGCCAGCTCACCCCCGGGAAGCTATAGGCATCAGCCCCAGCATTTT. The encoded protein is CASSPPGSYRHQPQHF.

This chain joins TRBV19 and TRBJ1-2; maybe TRBD1 (6 bases). Per germline, CDR1 LNHDA and CDR2 SQIVND (reference sequence). The V gene lost 10 bases and the J gene lost 3 bases, with 18 bases spanning the gap. There are 14 residues in the CDR3. In DNA, the CDR3 is TGTGCCACCCGGCAGGGGCAGAGCTACTATGGCTACACCTTC. Encoded protein: CATRQGQSYYGYTF.

The gene calls are TRBV4-2 and TRBJ2-1; TRBD2 matches at 7 bases. The V segment lost 0 bases and the J segment 2 bases; nucleotides outside the gene matches: 4. CDR3 size: 16 residues. Germline CDR1 LGHNA, CDR2 YNFKEQ. This CDR3 reads CASSQDVGRPYNEQFF. As DNA, the CDR3 is TGTGCCAGCAGCCAAGATGTCGGGAGGCCCTACAATGAGCAGTTCTTC.

This clone was detected only a few times. This chain links TRBV30 with TRBJ1-2; weak D call: TRBD1 (6 bases). The V end lost 4 bases, the J end lost 8 bases, and 17 bases lay between the germline ends. The germline gives CDR1 GTSNPN, CDR2 SVGIG (reference sequence). The CDR3 extends over 13 amino acids. The CDR3 here is CAWTRQESSGYTF. The CDR3, as DNA: TGTGCCTGGACCCGACAGGAGTCCAGCGGCTACACCTTC.

V is TRBV19 and J is TRBJ1-2; no clear D. Germline values: CDR1 LNHDA, CDR2 SQIVND (reference sequence). V was trimmed by 5 bases and J by 3 bases, leaving 13 bases between them. The CDR3 length is 14 residues. Here the CDR3 DNA reads TGTGCCAGTAGTCCCTCCGGGAAGGACTATGGCTACACCTTC. It translates to CASSPSGKDYGYTF.

The genes are TRBV5-6 and TRBJ2-1, with 8 bases lining up with TRBD1. The trim removed 2 bases at V and 9 bases at J, leaving 10 bases unmatched. From germline, CDR1 is SGHDT and CDR2 YYEEEE. This CDR3 comprises 15 residues. The CDR3 DNA is TGTGCCAGCAGCTTAAGACAGGGGACACGGATTGAGCAGTTCTTC. The encoded protein is CASSLRQGTRIEQFF.

The chain employs TRBV28 and TRBJ1-2; 9 nucleotides line up with TRBD1. The CDR3 loop spans 14 amino acids. CDR1 is MDHEN and CDR2 is SYDVKM in the germline V gene. V lost 7 bases to trimming and J lost 8 bases; unmatched junction nucleotides: 11. CDR3 region: CASNLQQGAQGYTF. CDR3 nucleotides: TGTGCCAGCAACCTCCAACAGGGGGCGCAAGGCTACACCTTC.

CDR3 region: CASSLSGQREARFF. The CDR3 DNA sequence: TGTGCCAGCAGCTTATCAGGGCAGCGGGAGGCCCGGTTCTTC. The chain links TRBV7-2 to TRBJ2-1, with TRBD2 identical over 9 bases. The CDR3 covers 14 residues. The V gene's germline CDR1 is SGHTA and CDR2 FQGNSA. The V gene end was trimmed by 2 bases and the J gene end by 15 bases; junction bases not matched to a gene: 11.

The rearrangement uses TRBV2 and TRBJ2-1, with 12 bases identical to TRBD2. The junction had 5 bases not matched to a gene; V was cut back by 3 bases and J by 8 bases. The germline V gene has CDR1 SNHLY and CDR2 FYNNEI. This CDR3 contains 15 residues. The CDR3 spells CASSERTSGNDEQFF. The DNA for the CDR3 is TGTGCCAGCAGTGAGCGGACTAGCGGGAACGATGAGCAGTTCTTC.

This clone has just a few counts. The chain links TRBV7-8 to TRBJ2-5; D is possibly TRBD2 (5 bases). The V gene lost 2 bases and the J gene lost 5 bases, with 21 bases spanning the gap. Germline CDR1 SGHVS, CDR2 FQNEAQ. The CDR3 sequence is 17 residues long. CDR3 sequence: CASSLFQPYERRETQYF. The CDR3 nucleotides read TGTGCCAGCAGCTTATTTCAACCCTACGAAAGGAGGGAGACCCAGTACTTC.